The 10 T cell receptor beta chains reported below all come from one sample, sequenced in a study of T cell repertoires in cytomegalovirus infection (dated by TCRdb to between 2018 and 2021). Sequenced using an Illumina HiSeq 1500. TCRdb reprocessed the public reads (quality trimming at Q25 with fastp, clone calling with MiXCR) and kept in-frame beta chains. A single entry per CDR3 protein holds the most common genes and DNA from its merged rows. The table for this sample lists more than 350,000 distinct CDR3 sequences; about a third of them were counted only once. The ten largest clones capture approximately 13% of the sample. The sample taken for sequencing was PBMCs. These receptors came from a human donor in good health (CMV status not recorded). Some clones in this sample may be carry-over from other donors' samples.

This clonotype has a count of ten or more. The CDR3, as DNA: TGTGCCAGCAGCTTACCCCGACAGGGGGCATTTGGAAACACCATATATTTT. It is translated as CASSLPRQGAFGNTIYF. The chain uses TRBV7-6 and TRBJ1-3, with 10 positions matching TRBD1. The V gene end was trimmed by 2 bases and the J gene end by 3 bases; junction bases not matched to a gene: 7. The CDR3 covers 17 residues. Per germline, CDR1 SGHVS and CDR2 FNYEAQ. The complete variable domain, with remaining parts taken from reference TRBV7-6 and TRBJ1-3, reads GAGVSQSPRYKVTKRGQDVALRCDPISGHVSLYWYRQALGQGPEFLTYFNYEAQQDKSGLPNDRFSAERPEGSISTLTIQRTEQRDSAMYRCASSLPRQGAFGNTIYFGEGSWLTVV.

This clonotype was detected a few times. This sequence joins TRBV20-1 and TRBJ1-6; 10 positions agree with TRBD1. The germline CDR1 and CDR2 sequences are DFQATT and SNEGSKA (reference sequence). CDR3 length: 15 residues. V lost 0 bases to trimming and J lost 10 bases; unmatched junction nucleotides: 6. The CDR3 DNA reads TGCAGTGCTAGAGACATGGGGACAGGGGTATCACCCCTCCACTTT. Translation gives CSARDMGTGVSPLHF.

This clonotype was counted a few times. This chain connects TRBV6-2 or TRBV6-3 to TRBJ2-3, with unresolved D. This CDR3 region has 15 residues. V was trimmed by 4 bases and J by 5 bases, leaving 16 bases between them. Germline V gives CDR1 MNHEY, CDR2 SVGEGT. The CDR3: CASSSPNSHQDTQYF. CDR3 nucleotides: TGTGCCAGCAGTTCCCCAAACTCCCACCAAGATACGCAGTATTTT.

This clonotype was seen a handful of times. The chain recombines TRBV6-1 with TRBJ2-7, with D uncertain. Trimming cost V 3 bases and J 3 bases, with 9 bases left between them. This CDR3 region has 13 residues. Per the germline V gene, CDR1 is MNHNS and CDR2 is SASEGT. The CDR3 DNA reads TGTGCCAGCAGTGAGACGGGCAACTACGAGCAGTACTTC. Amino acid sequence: CASSETGNYEQYF.

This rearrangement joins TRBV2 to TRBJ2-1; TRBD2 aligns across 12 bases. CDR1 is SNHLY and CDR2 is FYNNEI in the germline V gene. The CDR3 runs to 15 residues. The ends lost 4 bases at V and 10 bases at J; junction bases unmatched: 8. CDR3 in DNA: TGTGCCAGCAGTGCCAGGACTAGCGGGACTGAAGAGCAGTTCTTC. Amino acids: CASSARTSGTEEQFF.

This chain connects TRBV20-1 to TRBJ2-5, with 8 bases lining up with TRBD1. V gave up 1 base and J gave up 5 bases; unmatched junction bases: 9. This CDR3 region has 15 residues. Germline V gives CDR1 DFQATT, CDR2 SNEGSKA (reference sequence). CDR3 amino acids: CSARAATGVGETQYF. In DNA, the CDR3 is TGCAGTGCTAGAGCCGCGACAGGGGTTGGGGAGACCCAGTACTTC.

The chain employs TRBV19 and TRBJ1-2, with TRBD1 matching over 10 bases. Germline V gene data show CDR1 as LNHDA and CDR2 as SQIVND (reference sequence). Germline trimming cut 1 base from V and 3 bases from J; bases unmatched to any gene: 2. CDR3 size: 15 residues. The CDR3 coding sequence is TGTGCCAGTAGTATAGCCGGGACAGGGGACTATGGCTACACCTTC. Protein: CASSIAGTGDYGYTF.

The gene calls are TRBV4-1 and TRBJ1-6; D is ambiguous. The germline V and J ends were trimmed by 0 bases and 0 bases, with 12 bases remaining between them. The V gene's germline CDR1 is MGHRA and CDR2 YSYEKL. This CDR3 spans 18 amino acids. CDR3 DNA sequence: TGCGCCAGCAGCCAAGATCTCGCAGATAGCTCCTATAATTCACCCCTCCACTTT. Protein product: CASSQDLADSSYNSPLHF.

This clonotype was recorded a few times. The CDR3 is CASSYSSGVGGYTF. The CDR3 DNA is TGTGCCAGCAGTTACTCTTCAGGGGTCGGCGGCTACACCTTC. The rearrangement joins TRBV6-5 to TRBJ1-2; possibly TRBD1 for D (6 bases). Germline-derived CDR1 and CDR2 are MNHEY and SVGAGI. With 0 bases removed from V and 8 bases from J, the gap between germline ends came to 13 bases. This CDR3 comprises 14 residues.

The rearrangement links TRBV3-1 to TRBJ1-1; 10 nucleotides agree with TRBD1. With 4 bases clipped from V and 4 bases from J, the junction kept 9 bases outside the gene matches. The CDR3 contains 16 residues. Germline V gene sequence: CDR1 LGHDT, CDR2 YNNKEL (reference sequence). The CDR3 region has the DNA TGTGCCAGCAGCCCTTGGGACAGGGGCCGTGGCACTGAAGCTTTCTTT. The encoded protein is CASSPWDRGRGTEAFF.